One and the same sample provided the 30 T cell receptor beta chains below, sequenced in a study of cytomegalovirus exposure and HLA in healthy donors. The PCR made use of 60 Vbeta and 13 Jbeta primers. Assay: immunoSEQ multiplex PCR; the TCRdb copy retains only in-frame clones and omits some. The sample includes about 25,000 clones. The sequencing sample was made of PBMCs. These receptors all come from a male donor in good health and CMV-seropositive.

On this clone itself: The junction departs from the called germline gene at one end, perhaps through a read error. The gene calls are TRBV7-7 and TRBJ1-1; the D gene is possibly TRBD1 (5 bases). CDR1 is SSHAT and CDR2 is FNYEAQ in the germline V gene (reference sequence). The CDR3 is made up of 14 amino acids. CDR3 sequence (DNA): TGTGCTAGCAGCTTAGTTGGAGGGGAAACTCCAGCTTTCTTT. Protein sequence: CASSLVGGETPAFF.

The rearrangement joins TRBV6-5 to TRBJ1-1; D call uncertain. The length of the CDR3 is 16 residues. CDR1 is MNHEY, CDR2 SVGAGI, per germline. Trimming stripped 2 bases from V and 1 base from J, with 14 bases between. For the CDR3, the DNA is TGTGCCAGCAGTTACGGGAGGAGGGCGGCGAACACTGAAGCTTTCTTT. It encodes CASSYGRRAANTEAFF.

CDR3 residues: CASSLLGHYNSPLHF. The CDR3 DNA reads TGTGCCAGTAGCCTTCTCGGACACTATAATTCACCCCTCCACTTT. This rearrangement joins TRBV19 to TRBJ1-6; D perhaps matches TRBD1 (5 bases). Trimming took 6 bases from V and 3 from J, leaving 12 bases between them. In germline, CDR1 is LNHDA, CDR2 SQIVND (reference sequence). The length of the CDR3 is 15 residues.

This chain links TRBV5-1 with TRBJ1-1; D is perhaps TRBD1 (6 bases). Deletions cut 2 bases from V and 6 bases from J, with 14 bases between. Germline V gives CDR1 SGHRS, CDR2 YFSETQ. CDR3 length equals 14 residues. CDR3 protein: CASSLSTGSPEAFF. In DNA, the CDR3 is TGCGCCAGCAGCTTATCTACAGGGAGTCCTGAAGCTTTCTTT.

The chain uses TRBV4-2 and TRBJ2-7, with D possibly TRBD1 on 6 matching bases. The CDR3 runs to 12 residues. V gave up 3 bases and J gave up 3 bases, with 6 bases separating them. CDR1 LGHNA and CDR2 YNFKEQ come from the germline V gene. The CDR3 bases are TGTGCCAGCAGCCAGGACAGCTACGAGCAGTACTTC. Residues: CASSQDSYEQYF.

The gene calls are TRBV4-1 and TRBJ2-2, with 8 bases identical to TRBD1. CDR1 and CDR2 from the germline V gene are MGHRA and YSYEKL. The CDR3 totals 15 residues. V gave up 8 bases and J gave up 2 bases; unmatched junction bases: 7. CDR3 amino acids: CASSPGQGNTGELFF. The CDR3 region has the DNA TGCGCCAGCTCTCCTGGACAGGGAAACACCGGGGAGCTGTTTTTT.

The chain couples TRBV28 to TRBJ2-7; D unresolved. Trimming took off 2 bases at V and 6 bases at J, with 5 bases between the two ends. CDR1 MDHEN and CDR2 SYDVKM come from the germline V gene. This CDR3 is 11 amino acids long. The CDR3 loop reads CASSLGSEQYF. DNA of the CDR3: TGTGCCAGCAGTTTAGGCAGCGAGCAGTACTTC.

The chain uses TRBV5-6 and TRBJ1-2, with D uncertain. CDR1 SGHDT and CDR2 YYEEEE come from the germline V gene. This CDR3 has 14 residues. Trimming took off 6 bases at V and 8 bases at J, with 20 bases between the two ends. Here the CDR3 DNA reads TGTGCCAGCACCTTAGCTGGCCGGGAGGAGGGCTACACCTTC. As protein: CASTLAGREEGYTF.

The CDR3 DNA reads TGTGCCAGTAGTATTCTGGGGGCAGGGGGCGCATATCATGGCTACACCTTC. Translated, it gives CASSILGAGGAYHGYTF. The chain recombines TRBV19 with TRBJ1-2; 8 nucleotides line up with TRBD1. CDR3 size: 17 residues. Germline V gene lookup returns CDR1 LNHDA and CDR2 SQIVND (reference sequence). Trimming took 3 bases from V and 6 from J; bases not matched to a gene: 15.

The chain has TRBV5-1 and TRBJ1-1; perhaps TRBD1 as D (6 bases). V lost 0 bases to trimming and J lost 0 bases, with 9 bases between them. From germline, CDR1 is SGHRS and CDR2 YFSETQ. The CDR3 spans 15 residues. DNA for the CDR3: TGCGCCAGCAGCTTGGTGGACAGCATGAACACTGAAGCTTTCTTT. This translates into CASSLVDSMNTEAFF.

V is TRBV5-1 and J is TRBJ1-1; TRBD1 is a possible D gene (5 bases). The CDR3 sequence is 15 residues long. Germline CDR1 SGHRS, CDR2 YFSETQ. V was clipped by 2 bases and J by 8 bases, with 19 bases between them. The CDR3 nucleotides are TGCGCCAGCAGCTTCATCGACAGTGGGGAGGGGGAAGCTTTCTTT. Protein product: CASSFIDSGEGEAFF.

The rearrangement joins TRBV18 to TRBJ2-7, with TRBD1 matching 7 bases. Trimming at V came to 3 bases and at J to 3 bases, leaving 2 bases not matched to a gene. Germline V CDR1 and CDR2: KGHSH, LQKENI. This CDR3 has 13 amino acids. This chain's CDR3 is CASSPGTDYEQYF. The CDR3 DNA sequence: TGTGCCAGCTCACCCGGGACAGACTACGAGCAGTACTTC.

The chain couples TRBV5-1 to TRBJ1-6; 9 bases agree with TRBD1. Trimming cost V 3 bases and J 7 bases; bases outside gene matches: 11. This CDR3 region has 17 residues. Germline loops: CDR1 SGHRS, CDR2 YFSETQ. CDR3 sequence: CASSYPQGAQANSPLHF. DNA of the CDR3: TGCGCCAGCAGCTACCCACAGGGGGCTCAGGCGAATTCACCCCTCCACTTT.

The chain recombines TRBV25-1 with TRBJ2-7; D gene unclear. Germline V CDR1 and CDR2: MGHDK, SYGVNS. V was clipped by 5 bases and J by 0 bases, with 14 bases between them. The CDR3 length is 15 residues. The CDR3 DNA reads TGTGCCAGCAGTACCGTTCCAGGAATCTCCTACGAGCAGTACTTC. Amino acids: CASSTVPGISYEQYF.

The chain joins TRBV5-1 to TRBJ2-2; 8 bases fit TRBD1. The germline CDR1 and CDR2 sequences are SGHRS and YFSETQ. The length of the CDR3 is 19 residues. The V and J ends lost 3 bases and 6 bases, in that order; junction bases with no gene match: 19. CDR3 sequence reads: CASSSTYSSGTGNAGELFF. The CDR3 DNA sequence: TGCGCCAGCAGCTCCACTTACTCTTCCGGGACAGGTAACGCCGGGGAGCTGTTTTTT.

The gene calls are TRBV9 and TRBJ2-3; D gene ambiguous. The CDR3 runs 18 residues. V lost 1 base to trimming and J lost 3 bases, with 21 bases between them. Germline CDR1 and CDR2: SGDLS and YYNGEE. In DNA form, the CDR3 reads TGTGCCAGCAGCGTATCTCCCCAGGCACCTCGGAATACAGATACGCAGTATTTT. Translated, it gives CASSVSPQAPRNTDTQYF. The whole variable domain, remainder taken from reference TRBV9 and TRBJ2-3, is DSGVTQTPKHLITATGQRVTLRCSPRSGDLSVYWYQQSLDQGLQFLIQYYNGEERAKGNILERFSAQQFPDLHSELNLSSLELGDSALYFCASSVSPQAPRNTDTQYFGPGTRLTVL.

The V gene is TRBV5-1, the J gene TRBJ2-7, with 7 bases aligning to TRBD1. Unmatched junction bases numbered 8, after V lost 1 base and J lost 7 bases. There are 14 residues in the CDR3. CDR1 and CDR2 (germline): SGHRS, YFSETQ. CDR3 coding DNA: TGCGCCAGCAGCTTGCAGGGGACAGACCCAGAGCAGTACTTC. This translates into CASSLQGTDPEQYF.

V gene TRBV29-1 combines with J gene TRBJ2-2; D is possibly TRBD1 (7 bases). With 6 bases removed from V and 3 bases from J, the gap between germline ends came to 17 bases. Germline CDR1 is SQVTM and CDR2 is ANQGSEA. CDR3 length equals 15 residues. CDR3 nucleotides: TGCAGCGTGGGGGGATACAGGGGCTACACCGGGGAGCTGTTTTTT. As protein: CSVGGYRGYTGELFF.

This chain connects TRBV5-4 to TRBJ2-6; TRBD2 agrees at 7 bases. Per the germline V gene, CDR1 is SGHNT and CDR2 is YYREEE (reference sequence). The CDR3 is 17 residues long. The V gene end was trimmed by 4 bases and the J gene end by 2 bases; junction bases not matched to a gene: 9. CDR3 nucleotides: TGTGCCAGCAGCCCCGGAGGGAGGGTCGCTGGGGCCAACGTCCTGACTTTC. Translated: CASSPGGRVAGANVLTF.

This chain joins TRBV5-4 and TRBJ2-7; 7 positions agree with TRBD2. The V segment lost 5 bases and the J segment 4 bases; nucleotides outside the gene matches: 12. The CDR3 covers 15 residues. Germline V gives CDR1 SGHNT, CDR2 YYREEE (reference sequence). The CDR3 here is CASSIGGGAKYEQYF. The CDR3 region has the DNA TGTGCCAGCAGTATCGGGGGAGGGGCAAAGTACGAGCAGTACTTC.

The chain recombines TRBV13 with TRBJ1-1, with 7 nucleotides matching TRBD1. After removal of 0 bases from V and 0 bases from J, the junction contained 1 base not matched to a gene. Germline values: CDR1 PRHDT, CDR2 FYEKMQ (reference sequence). CDR3 length: 15 residues. The CDR3 loop reads CASSLGGTVNTEAFF. The CDR3 nucleotides are TGTGCCAGCAGCTTAGGTGGGACAGTGAACACTGAAGCTTTCTTT.

The chain recombines TRBV19 with TRBJ2-1; D possibly corresponds to TRBD1 (6 bases). V lost 10 bases and J lost 5, with 18 bases in between. In germline, CDR1 is LNHDA, CDR2 SQIVND (reference sequence). The CDR3 totals 14 residues. The CDR3: CATTIPGQNNEQFF. The DNA of the CDR3 is TGTGCCACTACAATCCCCGGACAGAACAATGAGCAGTTCTTC.

The J gene is TRBJ1-1, the V gene TRBV4-1, with 9 bases fitting TRBD1. Germline lookup yields CDR1 MGHRA and CDR2 YSYEKL. The CDR3 totals 15 residues. With V trimmed by 0 bases and J by 6 bases, 5 bases remained unmatched. CDR3 in amino acids: CASSQEGDRGSEAFF. CDR3 sequence (DNA): TGCGCCAGCAGCCAAGAAGGTGACAGGGGGTCTGAAGCTTTCTTT.

This chain connects TRBV18 to TRBJ1-1; D gene unclear. Germline V lookup: CDR1 KGHSH, CDR2 LQKENI. The CDR3 is 14 residues long. Trimming stripped 3 bases from V and 1 base from J, with 9 bases between. The CDR3: CASSPGAGNTEAFF. As DNA, the CDR3 is TGTGCCAGCTCACCTGGCGCAGGGAACACTGAAGCTTTCTTT.

The rearrangement joins TRBV19 to TRBJ2-7; 7 nucleotides match TRBD1. CDR1 is LNHDA and CDR2 is SQIVND in the germline V gene (reference sequence). J was trimmed by 6 bases and V by 4 bases; bases with no gene match: 3. The CDR3 consists of 12 residues. CDR3 in DNA: TGTGCCAGTAGTAGAAACAGGGGCGAGCAGTACTTC. It translates to CASSRNRGEQYF.

V gene TRBV7-8 combines with J gene TRBJ2-5, with 9 bases aligning to TRBD2. Trimming took 2 bases from V and 2 from J; bases not matched to a gene: 3. Looked up from germline, CDR1 is SGHVS and CDR2 is FQNEAQ. This CDR3 spans 15 amino acids. For the CDR3, the DNA is TGTGCCAGCAGCTTACGGCGGGGGGGGCAAGAGACCCAGTACTTC. Translation: CASSLRRGGQETQYF.

The CDR3 sequence: CASSSQGGNEQFF. The CDR3 bases are TGTGCCAGCAGTTCACAGGGAGGGAATGAGCAGTTCTTC. The J gene is TRBJ2-1, the V gene TRBV28; D possibly corresponds to TRBD2 (7 bases). Trimming shortened V by 4 bases and J by 7 bases, and 11 bases separated the two germline ends. Germline V gene data show CDR1 as MDHEN and CDR2 as SYDVKM. The CDR3 covers 13 residues. Full variable domain (outside the CDR3, taken from reference TRBV28 and TRBJ2-1): DVKVTQSSRYLVKRTGEKVFLECVQDMDHENMFWYRQDPGLGLRLIYFSYDVKMKEKGDIPEGYSVSREKKERFSLILESASTNQTSMYLCASSSQGGNEQFFGPGTRLTVL.

The rearrangement uses TRBV9 and TRBJ2-3; 7 bases agree with TRBD1. The junction had 4 bases not matched to a gene; V was cut back by 3 bases and J by 3 bases. Germline CDR1 SGDLS, CDR2 YYNGEE. This CDR3 has 14 residues. CDR3 protein: CASSEKQGTDTQYF. DNA of the CDR3: TGTGCCAGCAGCGAAAAACAGGGGACAGATACGCAGTATTTT.

This sequence joins TRBV27 and TRBJ1-4; no reliable D call. Trimming removed 6 bases at V and 8 bases at J, with 16 bases between. The CDR3 has 14 residues. The germline gives CDR1 MNHEY, CDR2 SMNVEV (reference sequence). Here the CDR3 reads CASSLIGEGEKLFF. In DNA form, the CDR3 reads TGTGCCAGCAGCTTAATTGGTGAGGGCGAAAAACTGTTTTTT.

The gene calls are TRBV9 and TRBJ1-3, with 7 bases that match TRBD1. CDR1 and CDR2 (germline): SGDLS, YYNGEE. This CDR3 contains 19 residues. V lost 0 bases and J lost 0; bases outside the gene matches: 12. The CDR3 bases are TGTGCCAGCAGCGTAGGGAGGACAGGCTCTATCAGCTCTGGAAACACCATATATTTT. Residues: CASSVGRTGSISSGNTIYF.